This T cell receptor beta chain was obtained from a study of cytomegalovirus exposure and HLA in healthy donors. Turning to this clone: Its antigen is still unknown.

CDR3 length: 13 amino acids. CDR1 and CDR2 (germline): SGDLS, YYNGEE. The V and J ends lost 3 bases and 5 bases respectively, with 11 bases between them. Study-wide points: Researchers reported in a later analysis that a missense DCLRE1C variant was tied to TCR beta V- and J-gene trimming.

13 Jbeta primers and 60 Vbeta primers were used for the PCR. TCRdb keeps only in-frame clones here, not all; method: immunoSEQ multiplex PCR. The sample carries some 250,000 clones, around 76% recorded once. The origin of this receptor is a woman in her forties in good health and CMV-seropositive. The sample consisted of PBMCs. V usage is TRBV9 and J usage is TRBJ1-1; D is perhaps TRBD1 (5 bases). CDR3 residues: CASSETRDTEAFF. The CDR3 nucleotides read TGTGCCAGCAGCGAAACCAGGGATACTGAAGCTTTCTTT.